This T cell receptor beta chain originates from a study of shared clonotypes between healthy human individuals. Study findings and constraints: Shared across a few donors were roughly 5.3% of the naive CD4 clonotypes.

In regard to this clone: Antigen: not known.

The CDR3 is 10 amino acids. Deletions cut 4 bases from V and 11 bases from J, with 6 bases between. CDR1 is MDHEN, CDR2 SYDVKM, per germline. Sequencing used immunoSEQ multiplex PCR; TCRdb keeps in-frame clones, though not all of them. The repertoire consists of about 710,000 clones, with less than 80% occurring once and the leading ten covering 1.5% to 2%. The TCR sequence derives from a woman aged 25 to 39 in good health. The sequenced material came from memory CD4+ T cells sorted from blood. The subset was: CD45RA-negative fraction. The chain links TRBV28 to TRBJ1-5, with no clear D. The chain's CDR3 is CASSSWSQHF. CDR3 nucleotides: TGTGCCAGCAGTTCCTGGTCCCAGCATTTT.